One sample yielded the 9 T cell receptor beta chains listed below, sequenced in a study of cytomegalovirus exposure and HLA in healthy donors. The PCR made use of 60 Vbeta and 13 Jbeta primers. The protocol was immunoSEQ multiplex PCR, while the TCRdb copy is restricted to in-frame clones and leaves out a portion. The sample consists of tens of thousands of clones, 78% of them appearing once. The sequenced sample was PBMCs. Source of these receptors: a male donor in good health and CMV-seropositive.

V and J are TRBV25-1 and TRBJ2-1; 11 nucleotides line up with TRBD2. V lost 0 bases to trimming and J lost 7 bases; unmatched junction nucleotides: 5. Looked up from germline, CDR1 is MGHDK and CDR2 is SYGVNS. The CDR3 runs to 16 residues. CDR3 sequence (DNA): TGTGCCAGCAGTGAATATACTAGCGGGAGTAGGAATGAGCAGTTCTTC. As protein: CASSEYTSGSRNEQFF. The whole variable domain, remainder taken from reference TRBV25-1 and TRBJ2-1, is EADIYQTPRYLVIGTGKKITLECSQTMGHDKMYWYQQDPGMELHLIHYSYGVNSTEKGDLSSESTVSRIRTEHFPLTLESARPSHTSQYLCASSEYTSGSRNEQFFGPGTRLTVL.

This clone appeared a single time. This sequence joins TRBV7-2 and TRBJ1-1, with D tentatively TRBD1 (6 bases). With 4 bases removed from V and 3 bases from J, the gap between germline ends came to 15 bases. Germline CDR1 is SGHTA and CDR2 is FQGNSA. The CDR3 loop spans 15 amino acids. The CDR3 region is CASSWGGGFYTEAFF. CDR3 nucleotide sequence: TGTGCCAGCAGCTGGGGAGGGGGGTTCTACACTGAAGCTTTCTTT.

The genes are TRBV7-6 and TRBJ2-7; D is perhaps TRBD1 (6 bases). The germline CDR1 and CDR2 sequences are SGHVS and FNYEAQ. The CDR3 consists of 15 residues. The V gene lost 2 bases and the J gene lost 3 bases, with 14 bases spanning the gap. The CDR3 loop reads CASSLYPQGLYEQYF. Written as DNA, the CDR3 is TGTGCCAGCAGCTTATACCCACAGGGCCTCTACGAGCAGTACTTC.

The CDR3 DNA is TGTGCCACCAGCACAAATACGGGGGGCACTGAAGCTTTCTTT. It translates to CATSTNTGGTEAFF. The chain is built from TRBV15 and TRBJ1-1; D is possibly TRBD1 (5 bases). Trimming shortened V by 4 bases and J by 4 bases, and 13 bases separated the two germline ends. CDR3 size: 14 residues. The germline gives CDR1 LNHNV, CDR2 YYDKDF (reference sequence).

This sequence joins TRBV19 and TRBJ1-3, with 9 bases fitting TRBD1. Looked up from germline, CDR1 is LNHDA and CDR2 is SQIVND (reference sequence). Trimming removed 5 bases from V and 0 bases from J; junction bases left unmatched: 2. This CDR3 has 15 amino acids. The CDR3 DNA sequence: TGTGCCAGTAGTCCGGGACAGGGCTCTGGAAACACCATATATTTT. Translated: CASSPGQGSGNTIYF.

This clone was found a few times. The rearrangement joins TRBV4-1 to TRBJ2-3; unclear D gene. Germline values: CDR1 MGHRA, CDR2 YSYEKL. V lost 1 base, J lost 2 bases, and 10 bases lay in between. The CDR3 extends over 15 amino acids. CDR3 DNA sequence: TGCGCCAGCAGCCAAGCCACGGTTCCCACAGATACGCAGTATTTT. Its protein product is CASSQATVPTDTQYF.

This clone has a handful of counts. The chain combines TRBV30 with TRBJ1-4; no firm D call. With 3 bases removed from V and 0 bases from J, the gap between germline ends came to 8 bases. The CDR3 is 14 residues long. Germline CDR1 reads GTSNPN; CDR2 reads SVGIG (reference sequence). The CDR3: CAWRRKTTNEKLFF. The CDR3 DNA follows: TGTGCCTGGAGGCGCAAAACAACTAATGAAAAACTGTTTTTT.

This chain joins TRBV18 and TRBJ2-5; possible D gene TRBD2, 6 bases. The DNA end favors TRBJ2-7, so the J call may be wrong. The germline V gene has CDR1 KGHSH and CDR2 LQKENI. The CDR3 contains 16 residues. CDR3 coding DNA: TGTGCCAGCTCACCACCGGGGGACGGAGGGGCCTACGAGCAGTACTTC. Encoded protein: CASSPPGDGGAYEQYF.

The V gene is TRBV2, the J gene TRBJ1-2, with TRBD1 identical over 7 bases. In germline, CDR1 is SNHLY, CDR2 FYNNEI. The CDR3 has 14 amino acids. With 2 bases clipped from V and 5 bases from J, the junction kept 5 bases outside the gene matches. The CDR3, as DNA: TGTGCCAGCAGTGAATACAGGGGTGGGTATGGCTACACCTTC. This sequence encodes CASSEYRGGYGYTF.